These 10 T cell receptor beta chains share one sample of origin, sequenced in a study of blood T cell repertoires in COVID-19 (TCRdb year 2020). Receptors were amplified or captured by the immunoSEQ multiplex PCR assay. In its TCRdb copy, this immuneACCESS table keeps in-frame sequences only and misses some clones. Where compared with another copy, unresolved V genes explain less than half of these, and the others have no known cause. The sample contains more than 95,000 clones, approximately 85% of them found a single time. The ten largest clones add up to 17% of the sample. Specimen: peripheral blood. The receptors stem from a man aged 25-45 years with COVID-19, enrolled during active disease.

This chain joins TRBV27 and TRBJ1-2; 9 nucleotides align to TRBD1. After removal of 2 bases from V and 4 bases from J, the junction contained 2 bases not matched to a gene. Germline lookup yields CDR1 MNHEY and CDR2 SMNVEV (reference sequence). This CDR3 spans 14 amino acids. The CDR3 sequence is CASSLAGQGYGYTF. For the CDR3, the DNA is TGTGCCAGCAGTTTAGCGGGACAGGGCTATGGCTACACCTTC.

The gene calls are TRBV28 and TRBJ1-6; 8 positions agree with TRBD1. This CDR3 has 15 residues. Trimming took 6 bases from V and 6 from J; bases not matched to a gene: 7. Germline CDR1 reads MDHEN; CDR2 reads SYDVKM. Here the CDR3 DNA reads TGTGCCAGCAGCCTCCCAGGGGGCCTTAATTCACCCCTCCACTTT. It is translated as CASSLPGGLNSPLHF.

This rearrangement joins TRBV3-1 (or the pseudogene TRBV3-2) to TRBJ1-1; 7 bases map to TRBD1. Germline-derived CDR1 and CDR2 are LGHDT and YNNKEL (reference sequence). The CDR3 is made up of 15 amino acids. V lost 1 base to trimming and J lost 9 bases; unmatched junction nucleotides: 11. The CDR3 DNA is TGTGCCAGCAGCCAAGGGGGACAGAGAACACTGAAAGCTTTCTTT. Translation gives CASSQGGQRTLKAFF.

The chain has TRBV28 and TRBJ2-7, with TRBD2 matching 7 bases. CDR1 and CDR2 from the germline V gene are MDHEN and SYDVKM. With 3 bases clipped from V and 3 bases from J, the junction kept 5 bases outside the gene matches. The CDR3 length is 14 residues. The CDR3 sequence is CASSLRGINYEQYF. The CDR3, as DNA: TGTGCCAGCAGTTTGCGGGGGATTAACTACGAGCAGTACTTC.

This chain uses TRBV20-1 with TRBJ2-1; D is possibly TRBD1 (6 bases). From germline, CDR1 is DFQATT and CDR2 SNEGSKA (reference sequence). The V gene lost 3 bases and the J gene lost 1 base, with 22 bases spanning the gap. The CDR3 contains 18 residues. The CDR3 sequence is CSASPHHWQGSSYNEQFF. For the CDR3, the DNA is TGCAGTGCTAGTCCGCACCACTGGCAGGGGTCTTCCTACAATGAGCAGTTCTTC.

The rearrangement links TRBV4-1 to TRBJ2-7, with TRBD2 matching 7 bases. The V segment lost 2 bases and the J segment 5 bases; nucleotides outside the gene matches: 6. The CDR3 has 14 residues. CDR1 and CDR2 from the germline V gene are MGHRA and YSYEKL. The CDR3 DNA sequence: TGCGCCAGCAGCCAACCCTTCGGGGGGAACGAGCAGTACTTC. Protein: CASSQPFGGNEQYF.

This clone was observed once. The chain links TRBV12-3 or TRBV12-4 to TRBJ1-1; TRBD1 matches at 7 bases. V shed 6 bases, J shed 7 bases, and the junction held 5 bases outside the gene matches. The CDR3 covers 12 residues. The CDR3 DNA sequence: TGTGCCAGCAGACAGGGGTCGGGTGAAGCTTTCTTT. Translation gives CASRQGSGEAFF.

The rearrangement links TRBV11-2 to TRBJ2-7; 8 nucleotides agree with TRBD2. With 1 base clipped from V and 2 bases from J, the junction kept 1 base outside the gene matches. The germline CDR1 and CDR2 sequences are SGHAT and FQNNGV. The CDR3 has 14 residues. In DNA form, the CDR3 reads TGTGCCAGCAGCTTAGCGGGAGGGCCCTACGAGCAGTACTTC. It is translated as CASSLAGGPYEQYF.

The chain has TRBV28 and TRBJ1-6, with 10 bases that match TRBD1. V shed 6 bases and J 8 bases; nucleotides not matched to a gene: 7. The germline V gene encodes CDR1 MDHEN and CDR2 SYDVKM. The CDR3 contains 15 residues. The CDR3, as DNA: TGTGCCAGCAGACCCCCGGGACAGGGGTATTCACCCCTCCACTTT. Its protein product is CASRPPGQGYSPLHF.

V usage is TRBV24-1 and J usage is TRBJ2-1, with 7 bases matching TRBD2. Trimming took 1 base from V and 2 from J; bases not matched to a gene: 4. The CDR3 spans 16 residues. Germline-derived CDR1 and CDR2 are KGHDR and SFDVKD. This CDR3 is CATSDFGGGTYNEQFF. The DNA of the CDR3 is TGTGCCACCAGTGATTTTGGCGGGGGAACCTACAATGAGCAGTTCTTC.